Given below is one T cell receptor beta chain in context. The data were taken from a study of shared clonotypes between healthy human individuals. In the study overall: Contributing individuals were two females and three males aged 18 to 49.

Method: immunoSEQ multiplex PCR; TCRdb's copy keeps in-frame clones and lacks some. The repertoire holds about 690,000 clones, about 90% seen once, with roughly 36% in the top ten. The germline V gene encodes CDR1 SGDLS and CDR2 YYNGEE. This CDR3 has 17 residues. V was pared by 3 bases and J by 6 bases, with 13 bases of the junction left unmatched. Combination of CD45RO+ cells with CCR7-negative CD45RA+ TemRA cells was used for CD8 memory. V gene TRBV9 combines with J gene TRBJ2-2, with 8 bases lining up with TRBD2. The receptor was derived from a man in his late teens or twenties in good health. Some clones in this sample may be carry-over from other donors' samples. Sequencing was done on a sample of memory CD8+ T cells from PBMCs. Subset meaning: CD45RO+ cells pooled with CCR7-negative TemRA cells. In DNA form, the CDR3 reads TGTGCCAGCAGCGGGCAGTGGTCACTAGCGGTGCCCGGGGAGCTGTTTTTT. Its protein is CASSGQWSLAVPGELFF.